The 9 T cell receptor beta chains in this list originate from one sample, sequenced in a study of a mutant IDH1 vaccine in newly diagnosed glioma. Produced via immunoSEQ multiplex PCR; TCRdb's table is partial and in-frame only. The data contain 35,000 to 40,000 clones, roughly 80% of them singletons. Time point defined: week 23, last vaccination. One vaccine dose held 300 ug of mutant IDH1 20-mer peptide and came with topical imiquimod. Their specific antigens are unknown. This material consisted of PBMCs, taken from a glioma patient whose treatment included an IDH1 peptide vaccine. These receptors were taken from a man between 35 and 55 years old with glioma.

V usage is TRBV7-6 and J usage is TRBJ1-1; D not resolved. Germline assignment: CDR1 SGHVS and CDR2 FNYEAQ. The CDR3 has 13 amino acids. The ends were cut back, 1 base at V and 3 bases at J, with 6 bases in the middle. The CDR3 region has the DNA TGTGCCAGCAGCTTAGGTCAGTACACTGAAGCTTTCTTT. Its translation: CASSLGQYTEAFF.

The chain joins TRBV5-5 to TRBJ2-7; no firm D call. Deletions cut 3 bases from V and 0 bases from J, with 13 bases between. Germline assignment: CDR1 SGHKS and CDR2 YYEKEE (reference sequence). The CDR3 loop spans 15 amino acids. CDR3: CASSSSVGNSYEQYF. The CDR3 nucleotides read TGTGCCAGCAGCTCCTCCGTGGGGAACTCCTACGAGCAGTACTTC.

This clone has only one observation. The V and J genes are TRBV2 and TRBJ1-2, with TRBD1 identical over 10 bases. This CDR3 has 15 residues. The ends lost 11 bases at V and 4 bases at J; junction bases unmatched: 13. Germline CDR1 and CDR2: SNHLY and FYNNEI. CDR3 region: CADRDRGGGIYGYTF. The CDR3 nucleotides are TGTGCCGACCGGGACAGGGGAGGAGGGATCTATGGCTACACCTTC.

The rearrangement uses TRBV15 and TRBJ1-1; TRBD1 aligns across 7 bases. Germline V gene data show CDR1 as LNHNV and CDR2 as YYDKDF (reference sequence). The CDR3 spans 14 residues. V lost 1 base and J lost 10; bases outside the gene matches: 9. The CDR3 loop is CATSRGEDRAGAFF. CDR3 DNA sequence: TGTGCCACCAGCAGAGGGGAAGACAGGGCCGGAGCTTTCTTT.

This clone has just one count. The V and J genes are TRBV27 and TRBJ2-1; TRBD2 is a possible D gene (6 bases). The CDR3 length is 17 residues. CDR1 MNHEY and CDR2 SMNVEV come from the germline V gene (reference sequence). V lost 10 bases to trimming and J lost 2 bases, with 24 bases between them. In nucleotides, the CDR3 is TGTGCCACCTTAACTAGCCCCGGAGCCGTCCCCTACAATGAGCAGTTCTTC. Its translation is CATLTSPGAVPYNEQFF.

The rearrangement joins TRBV7-8 to TRBJ2-1; perhaps TRBD1 as D (6 bases). Between the trimmed V and J ends, which lost 5 bases and 7 bases, there was a span of 21 bases. Germline CDR1 SGHVS, CDR2 FQNEAQ. There are 16 residues in the CDR3. CDR3 sequence reads: CASSPWGLRLRNEQFF. The CDR3 nucleotides are TGTGCCAGCAGCCCATGGGGGCTGCGCCTGAGGAATGAGCAGTTCTTC.

This clone has just a few counts. V gene TRBV18 combines with J gene TRBJ1-1; D is ambiguous. Germline-derived CDR1 and CDR2 are KGHSH and LQKENI. V lost 1 base and J lost 2, with 5 bases in between. This CDR3 has 13 amino acids. The CDR3 region has the DNA TGTGCCAGCTCACCACGGGGAAACACTGAAGCTTTCTTT. This sequence encodes CASSPRGNTEAFF.

This rearrangement joins TRBV4-1 to TRBJ2-5; tentative D call: TRBD1 (6 bases). Germline lookup yields CDR1 MGHRA and CDR2 YSYEKL. This CDR3 region has 14 residues. V dropped 4 bases and J dropped 0 bases, with 9 bases sitting between them. The CDR3 here is CASSRTVNQETQYF. The CDR3 DNA follows: TGCGCCAGCAGCCGGACAGTTAACCAAGAGACCCAGTACTTC.

The J gene is TRBJ2-3, the V gene TRBV19, with 8 bases that match TRBD1. V was pared by 3 bases and J by 1 base, with 6 bases of the junction left unmatched. From germline, CDR1 is LNHDA and CDR2 SQIVND (reference sequence). There are 16 residues in the CDR3. CDR3 sequence reads: CASSIRPTGGTDTQYF. CDR3 coding DNA: TGTGCCAGTAGTATCCGCCCGACAGGGGGCACAGATACGCAGTATTTT.